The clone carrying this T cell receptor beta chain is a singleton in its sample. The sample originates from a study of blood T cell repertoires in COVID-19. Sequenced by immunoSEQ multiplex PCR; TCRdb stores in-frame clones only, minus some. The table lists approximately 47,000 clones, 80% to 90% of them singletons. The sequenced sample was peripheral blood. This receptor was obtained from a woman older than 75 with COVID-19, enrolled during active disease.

CDR3 amino acids: CARSDRGRNEQYF. In nucleotides, the CDR3 is TGTGCCAGGAGCGACAGGGGCAGGAACGAGCAGTACTTC. The gene calls are TRBV2 and TRBJ2-7, with 8 positions matching TRBD1. V lost 9 bases and J lost 5; bases outside the gene matches: 9. The germline V gene encodes CDR1 SNHLY and CDR2 FYNNEI. The CDR3 is 13 amino acids.